Presented here are 25 T cell receptor beta chains from one specimen sequenced in a study of T cells in Graves' hyperthyroidism and ophthalmopathy. Amplification of TCR beta CDR3 regions used RNA as the template. A set of HTBI primers served as the primers for a first-round RT-PCR of the TCR CDR3. MiXCR, applied by TCRdb to the multiplex PCR reads, yields one record per CDR3 protein. The sample records about 350,000 distinct CDR3 sequences, approximately 15% being singletons. Sequenced sample: blood. The source is a woman aged 25 to 39 with Graves' hyperthyroidism.

This clonotype was seen only a few times. The CDR3 DNA reads TGTGCCAGCAGCCAAGTACGGGAGAGGAGCGAGCAGTACTTC. Translating it yields CASSQVRERSEQYF. The chain carries TRBV3-1 and TRBJ2-7; a weak D match, TRBD2 (6 bases). Germline V gene sequence: CDR1 LGHDT, CDR2 YNNKEL (reference sequence). CDR3 length equals 14 residues. Trimming stripped 1 base from V and 6 bases from J, with 13 bases between.

This clonotype has just a few counts. The chain joins TRBV7-9 to TRBJ1-6; D perhaps matches TRBD1 (5 bases). The CDR3 has 15 amino acids. V was trimmed by 5 bases and J by 7 bases, leaving 15 bases between them. Germline assignment: CDR1 SEHNR and CDR2 FQNEAQ (reference sequence). In nucleotides, the CDR3 is TGTGCCAGCAGCCCAACCGGGACCGGGAATTCACCCCTCCACTTT. This codes for CASSPTGTGNSPLHF.

This chain joins TRBV9 and TRBJ2-7, with D maybe TRBD2 (6 bases). The CDR3 covers 14 residues. V lost 0 bases and J lost 0, with 7 bases in between. Germline-derived CDR1 and CDR2 are SGDLS and YYNGEE. This CDR3 reads CASSVGGVSYEQYF. In nucleotides, the CDR3 is TGTGCCAGCAGCGTAGGCGGGGTCTCCTACGAGCAGTACTTC.

This clonotype was recorded a few times. The chain uses TRBV30 and TRBJ1-6; tentatively, D is TRBD1 (5 bases). The V and J ends lost 5 bases and 9 bases respectively, with 17 bases between them. CDR3 length: 14 amino acids. Per germline, CDR1 GTSNPN and CDR2 SVGIG (reference sequence). The CDR3 reads CAWQDGGSGSPLHF. As DNA, the CDR3 is TGTGCCTGGCAGGATGGGGGGTCTGGTTCACCCCTCCACTTT. The full variable domain, rest sourced from reference TRBV30 and TRBJ1-6, is SQTIHQWPATLVQPVGSPLSLECTVEGTSNPNLYWYRQAAGRGLQLLFYSVGIGQISSEVPQNLSASRPQDRQFILSSKKLLLSDSGFYLCAWQDGGSGSPLHFGNGTRLTVT.

This clonotype was recorded a few times. This chain links TRBV6-1 with TRBJ2-1, with TRBD1 identical over 7 bases. With V trimmed by 5 bases and J by 5 bases, 6 bases remained unmatched. In germline, CDR1 is MNHNS, CDR2 SASEGT. The CDR3 has 14 residues. CDR3 protein: CASSQGTVHNEQFF. The CDR3 DNA reads TGTGCCAGCAGTCAGGGGACAGTACACAATGAGCAGTTCTTC.

In its sample, this clonotype was seen a few times. The genes are TRBV20-1 and TRBJ1-2, with a tentative D call TRBD1 (5 bases). V was cut by 6 bases and J by 6 bases, with 11 bases left in between. Germline lookup yields CDR1 DFQATT and CDR2 SNEGSKA (reference sequence). This CDR3 is built from 11 residues. The DNA of the CDR3 is TGCAGTGCGGAGAGGGGAGATGGCTACACCTTC. This translates into CSAERGDGYTF.

The sample holds a few counts of this clonotype. The chain carries TRBV6-1 and TRBJ2-2; tentatively, D is TRBD1 (6 bases). The CDR3 is 16 amino acids. Trimming pared 5 bases from V and 5 bases from J, leaving 18 bases between. Germline V gene sequence: CDR1 MNHNS, CDR2 SASEGT. CDR3 nucleotide sequence: TGTGCCAGCAGTCCCCGAGGGGGAACGGGGACCGGGGAGCTGTTTTTT. Its protein is CASSPRGGTGTGELFF.

V is TRBV4-1 and J is TRBJ1-4; D perhaps matches TRBD1 (5 bases). With 0 bases removed from V and 3 bases from J, the gap between germline ends came to 20 bases. The CDR3 runs 19 residues. CDR1 and CDR2 from the germline V gene are MGHRA and YSYEKL. Here the CDR3 DNA reads TGCGCCAGCAGCCAAGATTCCCTCGACAGCGTTGGAGCTAATGAAAAACTGTTTTTT. Translated, it gives CASSQDSLDSVGANEKLFF.

With respect to this clonotype: This may stem from a read error, because a much larger clone lies one nucleotide away. Here the CDR3 reads CSASAGTGLTEAFF. The DNA for the CDR3 is TGCAGTGCTAGCGCCGGGACAGGGCTCACTGAAGCTTTCTTT. The chain joins TRBV20-1 to TRBJ1-1, with 9 bases identical to TRBD1. Germline CDR1 is DFQATT and CDR2 is SNEGSKA (reference sequence). The V and J ends lost 3 bases and 4 bases, in that order; junction bases with no gene match: 6. This CDR3 spans 14 amino acids.

This clonotype was counted many times. The chain carries TRBV6-2 or TRBV6-3 and TRBJ2-1, with D perhaps TRBD2 (5 bases). CDR3 length: 17 amino acids. With 10 bases removed from V and 0 bases from J, the gap between germline ends came to 22 bases. Germline CDR1 reads MNHEY; CDR2 reads SVGEGT. The CDR3 loop reads CAISSPPSGTSYNEQFF. DNA of the CDR3: TGTGCCATCTCAAGTCCCCCAAGCGGAACCTCCTACAATGAGCAGTTCTTC.

The chain couples TRBV6-2 or TRBV6-3 to TRBJ2-5; 10 positions match TRBD1. Germline V CDR1 and CDR2: MNHEY, SVGEGT. The V gene end was trimmed by 5 bases and the J gene end by 5 bases; junction bases not matched to a gene: 11. The CDR3 is 16 residues long. CDR3 in DNA: TGTGCCAGCAGTGACTTCGGACAGGGGGAAGTGGAGACCCAGTACTTC. Translation gives CASSDFGQGEVETQYF.

This clonotype was recorded at least ten times. The rearrangement links TRBV28 to TRBJ1-1, with D unresolved. Between the trimmed V and J ends, which lost 6 bases and 0 bases, there was a span of 8 bases. This CDR3 has 13 residues. Germline V gives CDR1 MDHEN, CDR2 SYDVKM. The CDR3 sequence: CASSLGMNTEAFF. CDR3 in DNA: TGTGCCAGCAGCTTAGGAATGAACACTGAAGCTTTCTTT. Looking up the rest from reference TRBV28 and TRBJ1-1 gives the full variable domain: DVKVTQSSRYLVKRTGEKVFLECVQDMDHENMFWYRQDPGLGLRLIYFSYDVKMKEKGDIPEGYSVSREKKERFSLILESASTNQTSMYLCASSLGMNTEAFFGQGTRLTVV.

The chain carries TRBV6-2 or TRBV6-3 and TRBJ1-2; 9 bases map to TRBD1. Unmatched junction bases numbered 7, after V lost 7 bases and J lost 4 bases. The CDR3 has 14 residues. Looked up from germline, CDR1 is MNHEY and CDR2 is SVGEGT. In nucleotides, the CDR3 is TGTGCCAGCATCACCGGGACAGGGCTCTATGGCTACACCTTC. The encoded protein is CASITGTGLYGYTF.

In this sample, this clonotype turned up a few times. The genes are TRBV30 and TRBJ1-1; tentatively, D is TRBD1 (6 bases). Trimming removed 1 base from V and 6 bases from J, with 18 bases in between. This CDR3 contains 15 residues. Germline V gives CDR1 GTSNPN, CDR2 SVGIG (reference sequence). The CDR3 protein is CAWSGGTSRGSEAFF. Here the CDR3 DNA reads TGTGCCTGGAGTGGGGGGACAAGTAGGGGGTCTGAAGCTTTCTTT.

This clonotype was observed many times. This rearrangement joins TRBV7-2 to TRBJ2-2, with D possibly being TRBD1 or TRBD2 (5 bases each). The CDR3 totals 13 residues. Germline values: CDR1 SGHTA, CDR2 FQGNSA. V was shortened by 1 base and J by 6 bases, with 6 bases between the two germline ends. This CDR3 is CASSLGDAGELFF. The CDR3 DNA follows: TGTGCCAGCAGCTTAGGGGACGCCGGGGAGCTGTTTTTT.

The rearrangement uses TRBV4-3 and TRBJ2-5; 10 bases are shared with TRBD2. Germline V gene sequence: CDR1 LGHNA, CDR2 YSLEER. The CDR3 loop spans 17 amino acids. V was clipped by 0 bases and J by 2 bases; unmatched bases: 6. In nucleotides, the CDR3 is TGCGCCAGCAGCCAAGATATTGCTAGCGGGAGTCAAGAGACCCAGTACTTC. Protein: CASSQDIASGSQETQYF.

This rearrangement joins TRBV18 to TRBJ2-1, with 10 positions matching TRBD2. J gave up 0 bases and V 2 bases, and 1 base lay outside the gene matches. This CDR3 has 16 residues. CDR1 KGHSH and CDR2 LQKENI come from the germline V gene. The CDR3 sequence is CASSPSGRASYNEQFF. In DNA, the CDR3 is TGTGCCAGCTCACCAAGCGGGAGGGCCTCCTACAATGAGCAGTTCTTC.

This clonotype was counted a single time. J is TRBJ2-1 and V is TRBV20-1, with 15 bases that match TRBD2. The ends lost 3 bases at V and 3 bases at J; junction bases unmatched: 9. This CDR3 region has 18 residues. CDR1 and CDR2 from the germline V gene are DFQATT and SNEGSKA (reference sequence). The CDR3 spells CSASAGTSGRLYYNEQFF. In DNA form, the CDR3 reads TGCAGTGCTAGTGCCGGGACTAGCGGGAGGTTGTACTACAATGAGCAGTTCTTC.

The chain is built from TRBV11-2 and TRBJ2-7, with D maybe TRBD1 (6 bases). Trimming removed 5 bases at V and 7 bases at J, with 12 bases between. Germline V CDR1 and CDR2: SGHAT, FQNNGV. This CDR3 contains 12 residues. The CDR3 loop is CASSVFRGEQYF. For the CDR3, the DNA is TGTGCCAGCAGCGTGTTCAGGGGTGAGCAGTACTTC.

This CDR3 is CASSTRDGHTDTQYF. CDR3 coding DNA: TGCGCCAGCAGCACGAGGGACGGACACACAGATACGCAGTATTTT. This chain uses TRBV5-1 with TRBJ2-3, with D perhaps being TRBD1 or TRBD2 (5 bases each). This CDR3 has 15 amino acids. Trimming cost V 4 bases and J 2 bases, with 14 bases left between them. CDR1 SGHRS and CDR2 YFSETQ come from the germline V gene. Variable domain in full (rest from reference TRBV5-1 and TRBJ2-3): KAGVTQTPRYLIKTRGQQVTLSCSPISGHRSVSWYQQTPGQGLQFLFEYFSETQRNKGNFPGRFSGRQFSNSRSEMNVSTLELGDSALYLCASSTRDGHTDTQYFGPGTRLTVL.

In its sample, this clonotype was seen many times. The rearrangement links TRBV11-2 to TRBJ2-3, with TRBD2 matching 8 bases. This CDR3 region has 15 residues. With 4 bases clipped from V and 0 bases from J, the junction kept 3 bases outside the gene matches. CDR1 is SGHAT and CDR2 is FQNNGV in the germline V gene. The CDR3 protein is CASSSPSGSTDTQYF. The CDR3 DNA follows: TGTGCCAGCAGCTCTCCTAGCGGGAGCACAGATACGCAGTATTTT.

The rearrangement links TRBV19 to TRBJ1-1; 7 bases fit TRBD1. The CDR3 runs 15 residues. Germline lookup yields CDR1 LNHDA and CDR2 SQIVND (reference sequence). The trim removed 3 bases at V and 5 bases at J, leaving 9 bases unmatched. The CDR3 loop reads CASSMFGRGRTEAFF. In nucleotides, the CDR3 is TGTGCCAGTAGTATGTTCGGCAGGGGGAGAACTGAAGCTTTCTTT.

This clonotype was detected many times. The J gene is TRBJ1-5, the V gene TRBV19, with D uncertain. V lost 5 bases and J lost 5, with 10 bases in between. Looked up from germline, CDR1 is LNHDA and CDR2 is SQIVND (reference sequence). The CDR3 runs to 13 residues. The CDR3 DNA is TGTGCCAGTAGTGACACCTTATATCAGCCCCAGCATTTT. This encodes CASSDTLYQPQHF.

Comments on this clonotype: One base away lies a much larger clone, so this may be a sequencing read error. This rearrangement joins TRBV29-1 to TRBJ2-1, with D hard to call. V dropped 6 bases and J dropped 6 bases, with 24 bases sitting between them. This CDR3 is 16 amino acids long. Germline values: CDR1 SQVTM, CDR2 ANQGSEA. This CDR3 is CSVETLKQETGNEQFF. CDR3 bases: TGCAGCGTCGAGACCCTTAAGCAGGAGACGGGCAATGAGCAGTTCTTC.

This clonotype occurred a few times. This chain links TRBV19 with TRBJ2-2; 10 bases fit TRBD2. The CDR3 is 14 amino acids. The trim removed 9 bases at V and 6 bases at J, leaving 7 bases unmatched. The germline gives CDR1 LNHDA, CDR2 SQIVND (reference sequence). CDR3 nucleotides: TGTGCCAGCCAGCGGGAGGGCTTTGCCGGGGAGCTGTTTTTT. Translated: CASQREGFAGELFF.